The clone carrying this TCR beta chain occurred a few times. Its antigen is unidentified. Assembly of TCR beta libraries relied on iRepertoire HTBI primers together with Arm-PCR of CDR3 regions. TCRdb recomputed calls from the multiplex PCR reads with MiXCR, one row per CDR3 protein. The table has almost 350,000 distinct CDR3 sequences, 20% seen once. Time point described: persistent/refractory GD, antithyroid drugs over 5 years with positive TRAb. Extracted RNA from PBMCs served as the source of the TCR library. Peripheral blood, about 10 milliliters per patient, was collected in EDTA tubes. The data belong to a study of regulatory T cells in long-lasting Graves disease. Study outcomes and limitations: Persistent patients had a count of shared public clonotypes (around 2,700) that exceeded that of new patients (approximately 1,000).

This receptor was identified in a female donor with Graves disease. Specimen: peripheral blood mononuclear cells (PBMCs), collected when the disease was refractory, from a patient treated with antithyroid drugs.

CDR3 in DNA: TGTGCCAGCAGCCAAGATCATCAGGGGAGACGACTGTTTTTT. This codes for CASSQDHQGRRLFF. J is TRBJ1-4 and V is TRBV3-1, with D possibly matching TRBD1 (6 bases). CDR1 is LGHDT and CDR2 is YNNKEL in the germline V gene (reference sequence). This CDR3 region has 14 residues. Trimming removed 0 bases from V and 13 bases from J, with 15 bases in between.